This paragraph covers one T cell receptor (beta chain) sequence. Its specificity is not known. CDR3 length: 16 residues. V gave up 5 bases and J gave up 5 bases, with 18 bases separating them. The germline V gene encodes CDR1 MNHNY and CDR2 SVGAGI (reference sequence). The sample belongs to a study of T cell repertoires in cytomegalovirus infection. Whole-study results and caveats: The study found HLA-C-restricted CMV-specific TCR beta clonotypes dominating the ex vivo response.

From the reads, TCRdb called clonotypes with MiXCR, one entry per CDR3 protein. The profile shows 250,000 to 300,000 distinct CDR3 sequences, roughly 21% of them singletons. The receptor comes from a human donor in good health (CMV status not recorded). Some clones in this sample may be carry-over from other donors' samples. Sequences were derived from cultured PBMCs, sampled from culture after CMV antigen stimulation. The chain carries TRBV6-6 and TRBJ1-4; D is undetermined. This CDR3 reads CASSKRLSNPNEKLFF. In DNA form, the CDR3 reads TGTGCCAGCAGTAAAAGACTGTCTAACCCGAATGAAAAACTGTTTTTT.